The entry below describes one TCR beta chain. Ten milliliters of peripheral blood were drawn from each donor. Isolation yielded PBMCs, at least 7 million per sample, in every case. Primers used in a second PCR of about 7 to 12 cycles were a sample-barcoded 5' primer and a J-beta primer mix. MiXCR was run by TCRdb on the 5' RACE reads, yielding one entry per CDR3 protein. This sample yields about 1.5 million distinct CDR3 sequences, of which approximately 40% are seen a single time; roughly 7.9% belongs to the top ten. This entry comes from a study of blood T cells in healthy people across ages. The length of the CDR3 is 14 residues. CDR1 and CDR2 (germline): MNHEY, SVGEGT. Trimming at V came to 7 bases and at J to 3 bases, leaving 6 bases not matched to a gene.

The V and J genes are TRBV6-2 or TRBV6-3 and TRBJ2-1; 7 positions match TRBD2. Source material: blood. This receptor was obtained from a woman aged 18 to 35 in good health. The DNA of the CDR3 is TGTGCCAGCACCTGGGGGGGGGTCTACAATGAGCAGTTCTTC. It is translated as CASTWGGVYNEQFF.